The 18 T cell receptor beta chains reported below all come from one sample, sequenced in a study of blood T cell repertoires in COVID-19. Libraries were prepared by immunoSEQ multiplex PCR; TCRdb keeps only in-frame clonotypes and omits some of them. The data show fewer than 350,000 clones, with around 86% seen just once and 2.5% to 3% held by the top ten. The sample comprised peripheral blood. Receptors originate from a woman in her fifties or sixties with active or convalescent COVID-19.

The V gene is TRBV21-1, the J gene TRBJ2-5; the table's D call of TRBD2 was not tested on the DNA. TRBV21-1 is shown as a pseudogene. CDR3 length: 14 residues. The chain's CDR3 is CASSPIGSWETQYF. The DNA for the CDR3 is TGTGCCAGCAGCCCCATAGGGAGTTGGGAGACCCAGTACTTC.

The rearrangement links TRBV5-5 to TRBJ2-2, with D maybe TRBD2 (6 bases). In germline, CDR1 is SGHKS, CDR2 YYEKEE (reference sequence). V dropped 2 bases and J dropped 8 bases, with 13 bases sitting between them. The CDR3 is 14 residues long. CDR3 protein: CASSLGGAVGELFF. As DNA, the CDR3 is TGTGCCAGCAGCTTAGGCGGGGCCGTTGGGGAGCTGTTTTTT.

The CDR3 DNA follows: TGTGCCAGTAGTGAACCCTCTGGGGACAGATCCAATGAGCAGTTCTTC. Residues: CASSEPSGDRSNEQFF. This chain connects TRBV19 to TRBJ2-1, with TRBD1 matching over 7 bases. The ends lost 5 bases at V and 6 bases at J; junction bases unmatched: 13. This CDR3 is built from 16 residues. Germline lookup yields CDR1 LNHDA and CDR2 SQIVND (reference sequence).

The CDR3 loop is CATSTHGGSGNEQFF. The CDR3 DNA sequence: TGTGCCACCAGCACACACGGGGGTTCGGGCAATGAGCAGTTCTTC. J is TRBJ2-1 and V is TRBV15, with D maybe TRBD2 (6 bases). The germline V gene has CDR1 LNHNV and CDR2 YYDKDF (reference sequence). The CDR3 is 15 amino acids. Trimming cost V 4 bases and J 6 bases, with 16 bases left between them.

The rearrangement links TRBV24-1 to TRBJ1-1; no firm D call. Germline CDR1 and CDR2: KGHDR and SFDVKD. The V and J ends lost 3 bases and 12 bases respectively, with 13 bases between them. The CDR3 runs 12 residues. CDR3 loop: CATSDGRGRTFF. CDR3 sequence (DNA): TGTGCCACCAGTGATGGGCGAGGGAGGACTTTCTTT.

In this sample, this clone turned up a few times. Written as DNA, the CDR3 is TGTGCCAGCACAACAACCGAGGGGGCCGGAAACACCATATATTTT. Amino acid sequence: CASTTTEGAGNTIYF. The V gene is TRBV6-5, the J gene TRBJ1-3; 7 nucleotides align to TRBD1. This CDR3 is built from 15 residues. From germline, CDR1 is MNHEY and CDR2 SVGAGI. V shed 7 bases and J 4 bases; nucleotides not matched to a gene: 10.

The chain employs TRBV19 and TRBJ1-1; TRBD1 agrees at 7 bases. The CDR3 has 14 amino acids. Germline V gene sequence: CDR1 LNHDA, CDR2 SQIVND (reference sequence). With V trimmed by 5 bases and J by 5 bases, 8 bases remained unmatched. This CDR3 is CASSAGTEGTEAFF. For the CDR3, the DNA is TGTGCCAGTAGTGCCGGGACAGAGGGGACTGAAGCTTTCTTT.

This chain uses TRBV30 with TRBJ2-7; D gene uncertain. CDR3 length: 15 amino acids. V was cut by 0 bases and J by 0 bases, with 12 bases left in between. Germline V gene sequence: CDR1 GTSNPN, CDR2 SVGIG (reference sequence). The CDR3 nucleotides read TGTGCCTGGAGTGTGGTGGGCAGTCTCTCCTACGAGCAGTACTTC. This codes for CAWSVVGSLSYEQYF.

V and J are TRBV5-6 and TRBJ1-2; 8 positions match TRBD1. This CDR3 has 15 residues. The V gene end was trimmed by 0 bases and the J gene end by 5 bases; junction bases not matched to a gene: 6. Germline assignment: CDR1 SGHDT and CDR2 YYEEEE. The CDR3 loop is CASSLARTGIYGYTF. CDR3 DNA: TGTGCCAGCAGCTTGGCCCGGACAGGGATATATGGCTACACCTTC.

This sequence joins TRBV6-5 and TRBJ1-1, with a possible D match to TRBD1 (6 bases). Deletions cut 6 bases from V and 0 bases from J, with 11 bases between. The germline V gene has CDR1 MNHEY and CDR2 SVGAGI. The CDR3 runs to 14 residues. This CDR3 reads CASSRTDMNTEAFF. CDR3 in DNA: TGTGCCAGCAGCAGGACAGATATGAACACTGAAGCTTTCTTT.

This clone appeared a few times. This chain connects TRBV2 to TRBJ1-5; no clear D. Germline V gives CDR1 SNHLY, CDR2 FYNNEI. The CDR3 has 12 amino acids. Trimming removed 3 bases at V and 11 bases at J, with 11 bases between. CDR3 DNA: TGTGCCAGCAGTGATTCGGGTTGGGCCCAGCATTTT. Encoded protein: CASSDSGWAQHF. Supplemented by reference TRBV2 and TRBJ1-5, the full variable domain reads EPEVTQTPSHQVTQMGQEVILRCVPISNHLYFYWYRQILGQKVEFLVSFYNNEISEKSEIFDDQFSVERPDGSNFTLKIRSTKLEDSAMYFCASSDSGWAQHFGDGTRLSIL.

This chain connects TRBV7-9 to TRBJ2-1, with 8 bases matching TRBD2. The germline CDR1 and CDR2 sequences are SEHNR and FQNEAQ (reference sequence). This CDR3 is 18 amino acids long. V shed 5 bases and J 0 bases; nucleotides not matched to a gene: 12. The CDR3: CASSLRTWGTSSYNEQFF. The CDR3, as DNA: TGTGCCAGCAGCCTCCGAACTTGGGGGACTAGCTCCTACAATGAGCAGTTCTTC.

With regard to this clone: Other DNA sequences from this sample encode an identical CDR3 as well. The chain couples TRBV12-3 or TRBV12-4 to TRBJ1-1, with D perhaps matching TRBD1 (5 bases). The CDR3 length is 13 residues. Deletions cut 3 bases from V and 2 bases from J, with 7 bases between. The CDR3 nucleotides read TGTGCCAGCAGTTTGGGGGGAAACACTGAAGCTTTCTTT. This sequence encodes CASSLGGNTEAFF.

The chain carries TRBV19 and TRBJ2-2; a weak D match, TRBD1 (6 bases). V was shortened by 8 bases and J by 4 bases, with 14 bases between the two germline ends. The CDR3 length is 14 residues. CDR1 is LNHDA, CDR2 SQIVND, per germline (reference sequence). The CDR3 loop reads CASFPGVGTGELFF. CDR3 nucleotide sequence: TGTGCCAGTTTCCCAGGGGTAGGCACCGGGGAGCTGTTTTTT. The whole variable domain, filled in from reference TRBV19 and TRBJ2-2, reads DGGITQSPKYLFRKEGQNVTLSCEQNLNHDAMYWYRQDPGQGLRLIYYSQIVNDFQKGDIAEGYSVSREKKESFPLTVTSAQKNPTAFYLCASFPGVGTGELFFGEGSRLTVL.

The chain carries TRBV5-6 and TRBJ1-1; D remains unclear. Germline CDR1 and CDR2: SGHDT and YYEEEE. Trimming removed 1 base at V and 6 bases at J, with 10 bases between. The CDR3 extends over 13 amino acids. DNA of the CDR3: TGTGCCAGCAGCTTGTTCCAGCGACCTGAAGCTTTCTTT. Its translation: CASSLFQRPEAFF. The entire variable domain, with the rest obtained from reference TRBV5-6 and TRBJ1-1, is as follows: DAGVTQSPTHLIKTRGQQVTLRCSPKSGHDTVSWYQQALGQGPQFIFQYYEEEERQRGNFPDRFSGHQFPNYSSELNVNALLLGDSALYLCASSLFQRPEAFFGQGTRLTVV.

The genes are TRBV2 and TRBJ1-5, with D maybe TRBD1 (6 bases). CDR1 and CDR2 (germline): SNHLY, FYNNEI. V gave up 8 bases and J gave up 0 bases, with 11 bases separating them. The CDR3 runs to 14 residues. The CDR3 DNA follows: TGTGCCAGCCGGACAGTTTATAGCAATCAGCCCCAGCATTTT. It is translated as CASRTVYSNQPQHF. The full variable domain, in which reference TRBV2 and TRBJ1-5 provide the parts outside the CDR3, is EPEVTQTPSHQVTQMGQEVILRCVPISNHLYFYWYRQILGQKVEFLVSFYNNEISEKSEIFDDQFSVERPDGSNFTLKIRSTKLEDSAMYFCASRTVYSNQPQHFGDGTRLSIL.

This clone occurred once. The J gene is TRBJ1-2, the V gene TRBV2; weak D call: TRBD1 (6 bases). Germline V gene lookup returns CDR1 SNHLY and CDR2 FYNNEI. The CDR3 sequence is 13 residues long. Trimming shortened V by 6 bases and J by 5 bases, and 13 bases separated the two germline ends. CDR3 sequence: CASRQGREYGYTF. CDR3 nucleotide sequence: TGTGCCAGCAGACAGGGTCGGGAATATGGCTACACCTTC.

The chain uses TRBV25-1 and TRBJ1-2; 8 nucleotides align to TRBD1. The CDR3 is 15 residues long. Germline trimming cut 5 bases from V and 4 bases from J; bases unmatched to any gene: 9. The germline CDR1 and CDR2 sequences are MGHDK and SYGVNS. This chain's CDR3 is CASSSAGTGFYGYTF. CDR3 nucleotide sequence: TGTGCCAGCAGTTCCGCCGGGACAGGCTTCTATGGCTACACCTTC.